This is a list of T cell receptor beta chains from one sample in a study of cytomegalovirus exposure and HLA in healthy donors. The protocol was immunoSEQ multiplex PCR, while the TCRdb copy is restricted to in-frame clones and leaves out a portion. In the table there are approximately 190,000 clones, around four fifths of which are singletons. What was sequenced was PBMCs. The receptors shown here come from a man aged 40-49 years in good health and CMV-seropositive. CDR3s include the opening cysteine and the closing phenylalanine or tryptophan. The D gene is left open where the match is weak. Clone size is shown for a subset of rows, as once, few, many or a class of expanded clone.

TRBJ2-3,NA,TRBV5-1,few,CASSLNQITDTQYF,TGCGCCAGCAGCTTGAACCAGATCACAGATACGCAGTATTTT
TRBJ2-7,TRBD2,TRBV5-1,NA,CASSSTGTSVTTYEQYF,TGCGCCAGCAGCTCAACCGGGACTAGCGTTACTACCTACGAGCAGTACTTC
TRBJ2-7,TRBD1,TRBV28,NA,CASKSSGQTYSYEQYF,TGTGCCAGCAAATCCTCGGGACAGACTTACTCCTACGAGCAGTACTTC
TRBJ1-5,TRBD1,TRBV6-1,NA,CASSRTQGAGQPQHF,TGTGCCAGCAGCCGCACGCAGGGGGCGGGTCAGCCCCAGCATTTT
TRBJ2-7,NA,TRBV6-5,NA,CASSYSGVGEQYF,TGTGCCAGCAGTTACTCAGGGGTCGGCGAGCAGTACTTC
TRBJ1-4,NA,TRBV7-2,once,CASSPPDSNNEKLFF,TGTGCCAGCAGCCCCCCAGACAGCAATAATGAAAAACTGTTTTTT
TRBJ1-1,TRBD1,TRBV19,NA,CASSFGQGAVGTEAFF,TGTGCCAGTAGTTTCGGACAGGGGGCCGTGGGCACTGAAGCTTTCTTT
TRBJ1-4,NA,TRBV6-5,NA,CASSAGGRGEKLFF,TGTGCCAGCAGTGCGGGAGGGAGAGGGGAAAAACTGTTTTTT
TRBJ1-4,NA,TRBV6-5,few,CASSYGGYEKLFF,TGTGCCAGCAGTTACGGGGGCTATGAAAAACTGTTTTTT
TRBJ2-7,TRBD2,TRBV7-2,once,CASSLASGDYEQYF,TGTGCCAGCAGCTTAGCTAGCGGGGACTACGAGCAGTACTTC
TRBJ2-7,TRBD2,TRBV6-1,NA,CASSEIPGGIDEQYF,TGTGCCAGCAGTGAAATACCGGGAGGGATTGACGAGCAGTACTTC
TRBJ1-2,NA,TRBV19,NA,CASSLRANYGYTF,TGTGCCAGTAGTCTCAGGGCTAACTATGGCTACACCTTC
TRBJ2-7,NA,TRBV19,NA,CASSIRLSREQYF,TGTGCCAGTAGTATCAGGCTGTCACGGGAGCAGTACTTC